This entry features one TCR beta chain sequence. The antigen remains unidentified. The data belong to a study of CD4 T cells in relation to SARS-CoV-2 and coronaviruses. Study information: TCR beta CDR3s were sequenced after roughly nine-day antigen culture of PBMCs.

Unexposed donor CD4+ T cells date from about 2011-2018, before the COVID-19 pandemic. CD4+ T cells were isolated from the cells after 10 days of culture. Repertoires were generated with immunoSEQ multiplex PCR, while TCRdb's copy carries only in-frame clones and drops some. This table has 25,000 or so clones, more than 65% appearing once. CDR3 length: 15 amino acids. V was pared by 8 bases and J by 5 bases, with 19 bases between. CDR1 MNHEY and CDR2 SVGAGI come from the germline V gene. The study, taken as a whole, reports: In 55% to 75% of donors, memory CD4+ clonotypes crossrecognized SARS-CoV-2 and at least one common cold coronavirus spike. No donor gave both pre-pandemic and post-infection samples.

The chain has TRBV6-5 and TRBJ1-5, with D maybe TRBD1 (5 bases). This clonotype originated in a human donor in good health. Sample: CD4+ T cells from PBMCs, cultured in vitro. The CDR3 DNA is TGTGCCAGCCATCCAGGGTCGACTCGCGATCAGCCCCAGCATTTT. This codes for CASHPGSTRDQPQHF.